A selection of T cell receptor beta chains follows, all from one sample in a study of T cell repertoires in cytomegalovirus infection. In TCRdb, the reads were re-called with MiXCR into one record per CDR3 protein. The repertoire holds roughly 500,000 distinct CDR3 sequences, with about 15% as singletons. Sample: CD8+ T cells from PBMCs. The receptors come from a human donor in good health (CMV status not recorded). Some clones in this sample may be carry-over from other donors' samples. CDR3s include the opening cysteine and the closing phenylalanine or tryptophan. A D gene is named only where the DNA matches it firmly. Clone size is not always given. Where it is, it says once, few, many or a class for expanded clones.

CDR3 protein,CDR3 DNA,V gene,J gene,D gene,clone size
CASSFESGTYTGELFF,TGTGCCAGCAGTTTCGAAAGCGGGACTTACACCGGGGAGCTGTTTTTT,TRBV12-3/TRBV12-4,TRBJ2-2,TRBD2,many
CASSLTTGAPYEQYF,TGTGCCAGCAGCCTAACCACTGGGGCACCCTACGAGCAGTACTTC,TRBV7-6,TRBJ2-7,-,many
CASSFTGDGYTF,TGTGCCAGCAGTTTTACAGGGGATGGCTACACCTTC,TRBV27,TRBJ1-2,TRBD1,-
CASSPRGVRTEAFF,TGTGCCAGCTCACCACGGGGGGTTCGGACTGAAGCTTTCTTT,TRBV18,TRBJ1-1,-,few
CASSDPLTYEQYF,TGTGCCAGCAGTGATCCTTTGACCTACGAGCAGTACTTC,TRBV25-1,TRBJ2-7,-,many
CSASRTQYF,TGCAGTGCCTCCCGGACCCAGTACTTC,TRBV20-1,TRBJ2-5,-,few
CASSQEEVRDRTYEQYF,TGTGCCAGCAGCCAAGAAGAGGTCCGGGACAGAACCTACGAGCAGTACTTC,TRBV4-2,TRBJ2-7,TRBD1,many
CASSYDRGKAKNIQYF,TGTGCCAGCAGCTACGACAGGGGTAAAGCCAAAAACATTCAGTACTTC,TRBV3-1,TRBJ2-4,TRBD1,-
CASSAGTSGRVPTSISYNEQFF,TGTGCCAGCAGTGCCGGGACTAGCGGGAGGGTCCCCACCTCGATATCCTACAATGAGCAGTTCTTC,TRBV28,TRBJ2-1,TRBD2,many
CASGEGSSYEQYF,TGTGCCAGTGGGGAGGGGAGCTCCTACGAGCAGTACTTC,TRBV12-3/TRBV12-4,TRBJ2-7,TRBD2,few
CASSPLLLTDTQYF,TGTGCCAGCAGCCCTCTACTACTCACAGATACGCAGTATTTT,TRBV11-1,TRBJ2-3,-,-
CASSLDPSGTLQETQYF,TGTGCCAGCAGCTTAGACCCTAGCGGGACCCTCCAAGAGACCCAGTACTTC,TRBV7-6,TRBJ2-5,TRBD2,many
CASSPSGTREQYF,TGTGCCAGCAGCCCCAGTGGAACCAGGGAGCAGTACTTC,TRBV27,TRBJ2-7,-,-
CASSALPSSYNEQFF,TGTGCCAGCAGCGCGTTACCCAGCTCCTACAATGAGCAGTTCTTC,TRBV7-3,TRBJ2-1,-,many
CASSLSPVAATNEKLFF,TGTGCCAGCAGTTTATCTCCGGTGGCAGCAACTAATGAAAAACTGTTTTTT,TRBV27,TRBJ1-4,-,many
CAIRSSGSGYNSPLHF,TGTGCCATCCGGTCGTCAGGGAGTGGATATAATTCACCCCTCCACTTT,TRBV10-3,TRBJ1-6,-,many
CSASTISGSTDTQYF,TGCAGTGCTAGCACGATAAGCGGGAGCACAGATACGCAGTATTTT,TRBV20-1,TRBJ2-3,-,many
CASSSGVSLQPQHF,TGTGCCAGCAGTAGTGGAGTAAGTTTACAGCCCCAGCATTTT,TRBV27,TRBJ1-5,-,few
CASSLLGGTYEQYF,TGTGCCAGCAGCTTACTGGGAGGTACCTACGAGCAGTACTTC,TRBV7-9,TRBJ2-7,-,many
CASSLVDRANQPQHF,TGTGCCAGTAGTCTCGTGGACAGGGCAAATCAGCCCCAGCATTTT,TRBV19,TRBJ1-5,TRBD1,-
CASSLRGGVNEQFF,TGCGCCAGCAGCTTACGCGGGGGGGTCAATGAGCAGTTCTTC,TRBV5-1,TRBJ2-1,TRBD2,-
CASRPWGAGASYNEQFF,TGTGCCAGTAGGCCCTGGGGAGCGGGAGCCTCCTACAATGAGCAGTTCTTC,TRBV19,TRBJ2-1,TRBD2,once
CASSASDSQETQYF,TGTGCCAGCAGCGCCAGCGATTCACAAGAGACCCAGTACTTC,TRBV7-9,TRBJ2-5,-,few
CASSSPGKGAKSYEQYF,TGTGCCAGCAGCTCCCCCGGAAAGGGAGCCAAATCCTACGAGCAGTACTTC,TRBV7-9,TRBJ2-7,-,many
CATSDSDRADTQYF,TGTGCCACCAGTGATTCGGACAGGGCAGATACGCAGTATTTT,TRBV24-1,TRBJ2-3,TRBD1,few
CASSPRDGEKLFF,TGTGCCAGCAGTCCACGGGACGGCGAAAAACTGTTTTTT,TRBV25-1,TRBJ1-4,-,-
CASSSRQAGEAFF,TGTGCCAGCAGCTCCCGACAGGCTGGTGAAGCTTTCTTT,TRBV7-9,TRBJ1-1,-,-
CASSLGLAGGADTQYF,TGCGCCAGCAGCCTAGGACTAGCGGGAGGCGCAGATACGCAGTATTTT,TRBV4-1,TRBJ2-3,TRBD2,-
CASGLSGGSNQPQHF,TGTGCTAGTGGTTTGTCAGGGGGGAGCAATCAGCCCCAGCATTTT,TRBV12-5,TRBJ1-5,TRBD1,many
CASSFVQGGEKLFF,TGTGCCAGCAGTTTTGTACAGGGAGGAGAAAAACTGTTTTTT,TRBV6-1,TRBJ1-4,-,few
CASSYSLLADYNEQFF,TGTGCCAGCAGTTACTCGTTGCTAGCAGACTACAATGAGCAGTTCTTC,TRBV6-6,TRBJ2-1,-,many
CASRQGQNTGELFF,TGTGCCAGCAGACAGGGACAGAACACCGGGGAGCTGTTTTTT,TRBV27,TRBJ2-2,-,-
CASSYSSQGSMRGYTF,TGTGCCAGCAGTTATTCGAGTCAGGGGTCGATGCGGGGCTACACCTTC,TRBV6-5,TRBJ1-2,-,-
CASSGPLAGVDVYEQYF,TGTGCCAGCAGCGGGCCCCTGGCGGGAGTAGATGTTTACGAGCAGTACTTC,TRBV7-6,TRBJ2-7,TRBD2,many
CSVESGDSYEQYF,TGCAGCGTTGAATCGGGCGACTCCTACGAGCAGTACTTC,TRBV29-1,TRBJ2-7,-,few
CASSPIEVILDTQYF,TGCGCCAGCAGCCCTATCGAAGTCATTTTGGATACGCAGTATTTT,TRBV4-1,TRBJ2-3,-,once
CATSETGLRNQPQHF,TGTGCCACCAGTGAGACAGGTTTGCGCAATCAGCCCCAGCATTTT,TRBV24-1,TRBJ1-5,-,few
CSVPSGGDYGYTF,TGCAGCGTTCCCTCCGGGGGTGACTATGGCTACACCTTC,TRBV29-1,TRBJ1-2,-,-
CAISESTAAHYEQYF,TGTGCCATCAGTGAGTCAACAGCAGCCCACTACGAGCAGTACTTC,TRBV10-3,TRBJ2-7,-,many
CASSISGRAGHEQYF,TGTGCCAGCAGCATTAGCGGGAGGGCCGGCCACGAGCAGTACTTC,TRBV7-8,TRBJ2-7,TRBD2,many